Shown below are 20 T cell receptor beta chains from a single sample sequenced in a study of blood T cell repertoires in COVID-19. Sequencing used immunoSEQ multiplex PCR; TCRdb keeps in-frame clones, though not all of them. The sample shows about 99,000 clones, about 90% of them seen only once. The source material was peripheral blood. The origin of the receptors is a human donor in a cohort sampled during active COVID-19.

This clone appeared a few times. In nucleotides, the CDR3 is TGTGCCAGCAGCTTGGACAGGGGGCGCGAGCAGTACTTC. Translation gives CASSLDRGREQYF. The V gene is TRBV7-8, the J gene TRBJ2-7, with 11 positions matching TRBD1. V lost 3 bases, J lost 6 bases, and 1 base stayed unmatched. Germline-derived CDR1 and CDR2 are SGHVS and FQNEAQ. This CDR3 has 13 amino acids.

V is TRBV5-5 and J is TRBJ1-3; D is undetermined. The V gene lost 0 bases and the J gene lost 0 bases, with 13 bases spanning the gap. The CDR3 is 17 residues long. CDR1 SGHKS and CDR2 YYEKEE come from the germline V gene (reference sequence). CDR3 nucleotide sequence: TGTGCCAGCAGCTTGGCCGGGAGGCCCAGCTCTGGAAACACCATATATTTT. As protein: CASSLAGRPSSGNTIYF.

The V gene is TRBV9, the J gene TRBJ2-2, with 8 bases lining up with TRBD1. CDR3 length: 15 amino acids. In germline, CDR1 is SGDLS, CDR2 YYNGEE. Germline trimming cut 4 bases from V and 1 base from J; bases unmatched to any gene: 3. CDR3 nucleotides: TGTGCCAGCAGCCAGACAGGGGTGAACACCGGGGAGCTGTTTTTT. Amino acids: CASSQTGVNTGELFF.

This clone was found a few times. V usage is TRBV6-2 or TRBV6-3 and J usage is TRBJ2-7; no clear D. Trimming shortened V by 2 bases and J by 2 bases, and 7 bases separated the two germline ends. CDR3 length: 13 residues. Germline CDR1 is MNHEY and CDR2 is SVGEGT. CDR3 sequence (DNA): TGTGCCAGCAGTTACCACATGGCCTACGAGCAGTACTTC. Its translation is CASSYHMAYEQYF.

V and J are TRBV2 and TRBJ2-7; TRBD2 agrees at 9 bases. The V gene's germline CDR1 is SNHLY and CDR2 FYNNEI. This CDR3 has 17 amino acids. The V gene end was trimmed by 6 bases and the J gene end by 2 bases; junction bases not matched to a gene: 14. CDR3 in amino acids: CASRRERGVEGPYEQYF. The CDR3 coding sequence is TGTGCCAGCAGGAGGGAGCGGGGGGTCGAGGGTCCCTACGAGCAGTACTTC.

The chain combines TRBV11-2 with TRBJ2-5; 8 nucleotides agree with TRBD2. Germline V gene data show CDR1 as SGHAT and CDR2 as FQNNGV. J was trimmed by 2 bases and V by 1 base; bases with no gene match: 9. The CDR3 consists of 17 residues. The CDR3: CASSLVGGTREQETQYF. The CDR3, as DNA: TGTGCCAGCAGCTTAGTGGGAGGGACTAGGGAACAAGAGACCCAGTACTTC.

The chain employs TRBV9 and TRBJ2-7, with 8 bases aligning to TRBD1. With 5 bases clipped from V and 0 bases from J, the junction kept 4 bases outside the gene matches. The germline V gene encodes CDR1 SGDLS and CDR2 YYNGEE. The CDR3 is 14 residues long. CDR3 in DNA: TGTGCCAGCAGTCGCGGACAGGGCTCCTACGAGCAGTACTTC. Translating it yields CASSRGQGSYEQYF.

The V and J genes are TRBV5-1 and TRBJ2-2, with TRBD1 matching 8 bases. Germline CDR1 is SGHRS and CDR2 is YFSETQ. V gave up 4 bases and J gave up 7 bases; unmatched junction bases: 6. CDR3 length: 14 residues. The CDR3 DNA reads TGCGCCAGCAGCCCCGGACAGGGTGGCGGGGAGCTGTTTTTT. Protein product: CASSPGQGGGELFF.

J is TRBJ1-2 and V is TRBV5-4, with no clear D. Germline V gene data show CDR1 as SGHNT and CDR2 as YYREEE (reference sequence). The length of the CDR3 is 15 residues. Trimming stripped 3 bases from V and 6 bases from J, with 18 bases between. The CDR3: CASSSALGVLDGYTF. The CDR3 nucleotides read TGTGCCAGCAGCTCCGCGCTAGGAGTTTTGGATGGCTACACCTTC.

This chain connects TRBV24-1 to TRBJ1-3; D gene unclear. CDR1 is KGHDR and CDR2 is SFDVKD in the germline V gene. CDR3 length: 11 residues. V shed 6 bases and J shed 3 bases, with 2 bases lying between them. The chain's CDR3 is CATSLGNTIYF. CDR3 coding DNA: TGTGCCACCAGTCTTGGAAACACCATATATTTT.

The V gene is TRBV7-8, the J gene TRBJ2-3, with D maybe TRBD2 (6 bases). Germline V CDR1 and CDR2: SGHVS, FQNEAQ. V was shortened by 0 bases and J by 1 base, with 11 bases between the two germline ends. This CDR3 spans 16 amino acids. CDR3 sequence reads: CASSLAGGDGTDTQYF. CDR3 DNA sequence: TGTGCCAGCAGCTTAGCGGGCGGGGATGGCACAGATACGCAGTATTTT.

The chain joins TRBV4-1 to TRBJ2-7, with 8 bases aligning to TRBD2. V lost 3 bases, J lost 7 bases, and 8 bases stayed unmatched. There are 14 residues in the CDR3. Germline loops: CDR1 MGHRA, CDR2 YSYEKL. The CDR3 loop reads CASSHPGLAAEQYF. CDR3 DNA sequence: TGCGCCAGCAGCCATCCCGGACTAGCCGCGGAGCAGTACTTC.

V is TRBV3-1 (or the pseudogene TRBV3-2) and J is TRBJ2-5, with D possibly being TRBD1 (5 bases). Trimming took 3 bases from V and 4 from J, leaving 15 bases between them. The CDR3 is 15 amino acids. CDR1 and CDR2 (germline): LGHDT, YNNKEL (reference sequence). The CDR3 nucleotides read TGTGCCAGCAGCCATCAGGGCTCACCGGGAGAGACCCAGTACTTC. It yields the protein CASSHQGSPGETQYF.

The genes are TRBV19 and TRBJ2-1, with D hard to call. The germline V and J ends were trimmed by 1 base and 5 bases, with 12 bases remaining between them. Looked up from germline, CDR1 is LNHDA and CDR2 is SQIVND (reference sequence). CDR3 length: 15 residues. CDR3 in amino acids: CASSIGSSEDNEQFF. CDR3 in DNA: TGTGCCAGTAGTATAGGTAGTTCAGAGGACAATGAGCAGTTCTTC.

The V call is TRBV7-2, the J call TRBJ2-3; 16 nucleotides line up with TRBD2. The CDR3 consists of 18 residues. V lost 1 base to trimming and J lost 4 bases; unmatched junction nucleotides: 5. Germline CDR1 is SGHTA and CDR2 is FQGNSA. The CDR3 bases are TGTGCCAGCAGCTTAGTCGGGACTAGCGGGGGGGCCCCAGATACGCAGTATTTT. This codes for CASSLVGTSGGAPDTQYF.

This sequence joins TRBV5-6 and TRBJ1-2; the D gene is possibly TRBD1 (6 bases). This CDR3 comprises 16 residues. Germline assignment: CDR1 SGHDT and CDR2 YYEEEE. Trimming removed 5 bases from V and 2 bases from J, with 19 bases in between. This chain's CDR3 is CASRAPGQRGNYGYTF. The CDR3 bases are TGTGCCAGCAGGGCGCCCGGACAGAGAGGGAACTATGGCTACACCTTC. Combining the CDR3 with reference TRBV5-6 and TRBJ1-2 gives the whole variable domain DAGVTQSPTHLIKTRGQQVTLRCSPKSGHDTVSWYQQALGQGPQFIFQYYEEEERQRGNFPDRFSGHQFPNYSSELNVNALLLGDSALYLCASRAPGQRGNYGYTFGSGTRLTVV.

CDR3 nucleotide sequence: TGTGCCAGCAGCTTGGCCGGTGGTAGCGGGGGGAGCTCCTACGAGCAGTACTTC. It is translated as CASSLAGGSGGSSYEQYF. The gene calls are TRBV5-6 and TRBJ2-7; TRBD2 matches at 10 bases. Germline V CDR1 and CDR2: SGHDT, YYEEEE. Unmatched junction bases numbered 9, after V lost 0 bases and J lost 0 bases. The CDR3 has 18 amino acids.

The chain uses TRBV29-1 and TRBJ2-7; TRBD1 matches 9 bases. This CDR3 has 12 amino acids. In germline, CDR1 is SQVTM, CDR2 ANQGSEA. V gave up 4 bases and J gave up 2 bases; unmatched junction bases: 0. Here the CDR3 DNA reads TGCAGCGTTGGACAGGGGGCCTACGAGCAGTACTTC. Its translation is CSVGQGAYEQYF.

The chain combines TRBV13 with TRBJ2-3, with a possible D match to TRBD2 (5 bases). The CDR3 sequence is 15 residues long. Germline-derived CDR1 and CDR2 are PRHDT and FYEKMQ (reference sequence). Trimming removed 0 bases from V and 0 bases from J, with 7 bases in between. CDR3 sequence: CASSLGPGSTDTQYF. The CDR3 DNA reads as TGTGCCAGCAGCTTAGGACCGGGGAGCACAGATACGCAGTATTTT.

The CDR3 DNA reads TGTGCCAGTAGTATAAAAACCAGGGTTGGAAGTGAAAAACTGTTTTTT. Translated: CASSIKTRVGSEKLFF. V and J are TRBV19 and TRBJ1-4, with D possibly TRBD1 on 5 matching bases. The CDR3 loop spans 16 amino acids. The V gene's germline CDR1 is LNHDA and CDR2 SQIVND (reference sequence). V gave up 2 bases and J gave up 7 bases, with 17 bases separating them.